These T cell receptor beta chains were read from a single sample in a study of blood T cell repertoires in COVID-19. Profiling relied on immunoSEQ multiplex PCR, and the TCRdb table lists in-frame clones only, not all of them. The sample records under 200,000 clones, 80% to 90% being singletons. The source material was peripheral blood. Receptors were obtained from a man aged 18-30 years with active or convalescent COVID-19. CDR3s include the opening cysteine and the closing phenylalanine or tryptophan. A D gene is named only where the DNA matches it firmly. Not all rows give a size; the values are once, few, many and, for expanded clones, a class.

abundance | d_gene | j_gene | v_gene | CDR3aa | CDR3nt
- | - | TRBJ1-1 | TRBV4-2 | CASSRSQGLDTEAFF | TGTGCCAGCAGCCGATCACAGGGCTTGGACACTGAAGCTTTCTTT
few | - | TRBJ1-6 | TRBV27 | CASSITGTGYNSPLHF | TGTGCCAGCAGCATTACAGGGACGGGGTATAATTCACCCCTCCACTTT
once | - | TRBJ1-2 | TRBV7-2 | CASSFVQGYGYTF | TGTGCCAGCAGCTTCGTTCAGGGCTATGGCTACACCTTC
- | - | TRBJ1-1 | TRBV12-5 | CASGRGFDTEAFF | TGTGCTAGTGGGCGGGGGTTTGACACTGAAGCTTTCTTT
- | TRBD1 | TRBJ2-3 | TRBV7-8 | CASSASGTGADTQYF | TGTGCCAGCAGCGCCTCCGGGACAGGGGCTGATACGCAGTATTTT
- | TRBD2 | TRBJ2-7 | TRBV12-3/TRBV12-4 | CASRGAGFYEQYF | TGTGCCAGCAGGGGAGCGGGGTTCTACGAGCAGTACTTC
- | TRBD1 | TRBJ1-5 | TRBV7-2 | CASSVDRGLSQPQHF | TGTGCCAGCAGCGTGGACAGGGGGCTTTCCCAGCCCCAGCATTTT
- | - | TRBJ1-5 | TRBV23-1 | CASSQSNKRRAFHQPQHF | TGCGCCAGCAGTCAATCGAACAAGCGCAGGGCCTTTCATCAGCCCCAGCATTTT
- | - | TRBJ1-1 | TRBV11-2 | CASSLGQGSFFGYTEAFF | TGTGCCAGCAGCTTAGGGCAGGGGTCGTTTTTCGGGTACACTGAAGCTTTCTTT
- | TRBD2 | TRBJ2-1 | TRBV3-1/TRBV3-2 | CASSQLGTSGMNEQFF | TGTGCCAGCAGCCAACTCGGGACTAGCGGGATGAATGAGCAGTTCTTC
once | - | TRBJ1-5 | TRBV4-1 | CASSQVGVQPQHF | TGCGCCAGCAGCCAGGTAGGGGTTCAGCCCCAGCATTTT
- | - | TRBJ1-4 | TRBV24-1 | CATSDLDEKLFF | TGTGCCACCAGTGACCTTGATGAAAAACTGTTTTTT
- | TRBD1 | TRBJ2-1 | TRBV28 | CASTRPSTGYNEQFF | TGTGCCAGCACCCGACCGTCGACAGGGTACAATGAGCAGTTCTTC
- | - | TRBJ1-3 | TRBV7-2 | CASSYGTASGNTIYF | TGTGCCAGCAGCTACGGGACTGCCTCTGGAAACACCATATATTTT
- | - | TRBJ2-1 | TRBV24-1 | CATSDFPENEQFF | TGTGCCACCAGTGATTTCCCTGAGAATGAGCAGTTCTTC
- | TRBD1 | TRBJ1-3 | TRBV18 | CASSQGGAGNTIYF | TGTGCCAGCTCACAAGGGGGCGCTGGAAACACCATATATTTT
- | TRBD1 | TRBJ2-5 | TRBV5-5 | CASSLVPKPYRGRETQYF | TGTGCCAGCAGCTTGGTCCCGAAGCCTTACAGGGGACGGGAGACCCAGTACTTC
- | - | TRBJ1-5 | TRBV30 | CAWSVKQISNQPQHF | TGTGCCTGGAGTGTAAAACAGATTAGCAATCAGCCCCAGCATTTT
- | TRBD2 | TRBJ2-3 | TRBV7-3 | CASSPSTSGTDTQYF | TGTGCCAGCAGCCCCTCCACTAGCGGCACAGATACGCAGTATTTT
- | - | TRBJ1-2 | TRBV7-2 | CASSLITAGNGYTF | TGTGCCAGCAGCTTAATAACGGCAGGGAATGGCTACACCTTC
- | - | TRBJ1-1 | TRBV9 | CASSGHRVIAEAFF | TGTGCCAGCAGCGGCCACAGGGTAATCGCTGAAGCTTTCTTT
- | TRBD1 | TRBJ1-1 | TRBV29-1 | CSVEDPQGAVTEAFF | TGCAGCGTTGAAGATCCCCAGGGGGCTGTCACTGAAGCTTTCTTT
- | - | TRBJ2-3 | TRBV28 | CASSSGYVTDTQYF | TGTGCCAGCAGTTCAGGGTATGTCACAGATACGCAGTATTTT
- | TRBD2 | TRBJ2-3 | TRBV12-3/TRBV12-4 | CASSLKRGSQYF | TGTGCCAGCAGTTTAAAGCGGGGGTCGCAGTATTTT
- | TRBD1 | TRBJ2-5 | TRBV6-5 | CASGQGGETQYF | TGTGCCAGCGGACAGGGTGGCGAGACCCAGTACTTC
once | - | TRBJ1-1 | TRBV27 | CASRDSLEAFF | TGTGCCAGCAGAGACAGTCTTGAAGCTTTCTTT
- | TRBD2 | TRBJ2-7 | TRBV6-5 | CASGREGRYEQYF | TGTGCCAGCGGGCGGGAGGGTAGGTACGAGCAGTACTTC
- | - | TRBJ2-2 | TRBV9 | CASSVSARIAGELFF | TGTGCCAGCAGCGTATCGGCTAGGATTGCGGGGGAGCTGTTTTTT
- | - | TRBJ1-1 | TRBV9 | CASSVAPMNTEAFF | TGTGCCAGCAGCGTAGCCCCCATGAACACTGAAGCTTTCTTT
- | - | TRBJ2-2 | TRBV28 | CASSGHNTGELFF | TGTGCCAGCAGCGGACATAACACCGGGGAGCTGTTTTTT
- | TRBD1 | TRBJ1-4 | TRBV19 | CASSGGQITAATNEKLFF | TGTGCCAGTAGTGGGGGACAGATCACGGCGGCAACTAATGAAAAACTGTTTTTT
once | - | TRBJ1-1 | TRBV27 | CASSLGGQGEAFF | TGTGCCAGCAGTTTAGGCGGGCAGGGGGAAGCTTTCTTT
- | - | TRBJ1-2 | TRBV14 | CASSQVVRVGGYTF | TGTGCCAGCAGCCAAGTTGTGAGGGTTGGAGGCTACACCTTC
- | - | TRBJ1-2 | TRBV27 | CASSSWTNYGYTF | TGTGCCAGCAGTTCCTGGACAAACTATGGCTACACCTTC
- | - | TRBJ1-2 | TRBV10-3 | CAISESLTQGYGYTF | TGTGCCATCAGTGAGTCTTTAACGCAGGGGTATGGCTACACCTTC
few | TRBD1 | TRBJ1-2 | TRBV27 | CASSFIGTGDGYTF | TGTGCCAGCAGTTTTATAGGGACAGGGGACGGCTACACCTTC
- | - | TRBJ1-3 | TRBV4-1 | CASSQDLTVGFWDSGNTIYF | TGCGCCAGCAGCCAAGATCTGACAGTGGGCTTTTGGGACTCTGGAAACACCATATATTTT
- | TRBD1 | TRBJ1-1 | TRBV2 | CASSITGGEVMAEAFF | TGTGCCAGCAGTATTACAGGGGGCGAAGTTATGGCTGAAGCTTTCTTT
- | - | TRBJ1-1 | TRBV5-6 | CASSPLNERGITEAFF | TGTGCCAGCAGCCCTCTCAACGAACGGGGGATCACTGAAGCTTTCTTT
- | TRBD2 | TRBJ2-3 | TRBV6-2/TRBV6-3 | CASSLGLVPDTQYF | TGTGCCAGCAGCCTTGGACTAGTGCCAGATACGCAGTATTTT